The clone carrying this TCR beta chain has a count of ten or more. Its antigen is unidentified. This sample was included in a study of T cells in Graves' hyperthyroidism and ophthalmopathy. Whole-study results and caveats: Blood also contained most expanded thyroid clonotypes above 0.001. Ophthalmopathy and stable hyperthyroidism were separated by a 13 V-J model.

10 ml of fresh peripheral blood supplied the PBMCs. There were TCR beta CDR3 regions amplified from RNA transcripts. Carried out on the TCR CDR3, a first-round RT-PCR used the HTBI primer set. TCRdb independently ran MiXCR on the multiplex PCR reads; one entry per CDR3 protein. The data contain approximately 400,000 distinct CDR3 sequences, 14% to 15% of them singletons. CDR1 MDHEN and CDR2 SYDVKM come from the germline V gene. The V gene lost 5 bases and the J gene lost 3 bases, with 20 bases spanning the gap. The CDR3 consists of 16 residues. This TCR was sampled from a woman aged 25 to 39 with Graves' hyperthyroidism. The rearrangement joins TRBV28 to TRBJ2-7; no definite D call. The material sequenced was blood. The chain's CDR3 is CASSLSTLGRYYEQYF. The CDR3 DNA is TGTGCCAGCAGTCTTTCTACCCTCGGGCGATACTACGAGCAGTACTTC.